This T cell receptor (beta chain) was found in a study of T cell changes during pregnancy in multiple sclerosis (dated by TCRdb to 2018 to 2020). At the level of the whole study: The study looked at changes in the T cell repertoire across pregnancy in women with multiple sclerosis.

On this clone: What antigen it recognizes has not been identified. Base qualities are not recorded, but no much larger clone differs from it by a single base.

The protocol used for the library was the immunoSEQ multiplex PCR assay. The immuneACCESS repertoire file appears here via TCRdb, limited to in-frame rearrangements. These files lack a portion of the clones; in checked studies, under half of the deficit traces to unresolved V genes, and the cause of the others is not known. A total of 50,000 or so clones appear in this sample, 85% to 95% of them only once. Around 1.9% of the sample is held by the ten biggest clonotypes. Trimming leaves V shorter by 1 base and J shorter by 5 bases, with the junction holding 9 bases beyond the gene matches. The CDR3 starts with the cysteine, ends with the phenylalanine, and has 16 residues. Just the 48-base CDR3 DNA is kept, in frame starting at base 1. According to the germline V gene, CDR1 reads SGHNT and CDR2 reads YENEEA.

Source: peripheral blood, taken in the second trimester of pregnancy. This clonotype was sampled from a female donor with multiple sclerosis, enrolled in a pregnancy study. The V and J genes are TRBV11-3 and TRBJ2-5, with 8 junctional bases fitting TRBD2. The DNA is TGTGCCAGCAGCTTAGTCCAGCGGGAGTATCCGGAGACCCAGTACTTC. This is translated as CASSLVQREYPETQYF.